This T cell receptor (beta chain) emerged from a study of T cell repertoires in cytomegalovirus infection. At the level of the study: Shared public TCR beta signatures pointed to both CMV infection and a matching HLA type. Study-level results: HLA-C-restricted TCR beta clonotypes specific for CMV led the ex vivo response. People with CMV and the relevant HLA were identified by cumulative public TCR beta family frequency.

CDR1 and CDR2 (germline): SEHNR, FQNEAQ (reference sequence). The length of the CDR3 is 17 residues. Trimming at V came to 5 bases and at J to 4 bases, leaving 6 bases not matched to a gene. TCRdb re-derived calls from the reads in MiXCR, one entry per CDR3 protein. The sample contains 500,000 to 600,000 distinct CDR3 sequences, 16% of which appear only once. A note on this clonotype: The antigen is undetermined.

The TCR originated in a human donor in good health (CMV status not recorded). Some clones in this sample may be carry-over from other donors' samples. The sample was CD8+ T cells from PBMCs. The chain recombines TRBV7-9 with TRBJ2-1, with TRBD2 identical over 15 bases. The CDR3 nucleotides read TGTGCCAGCAGCGCCAGGACTAGCGGGAGGGGATACAATGAGCAGTTCTTC. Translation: CASSARTSGRGYNEQFF. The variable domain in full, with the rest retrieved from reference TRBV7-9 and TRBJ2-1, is DTGVSQNPRHKITKRGQNVTFRCDPISEHNRLYWYRQTLGQGPEFLTYFQNEAQLEKSRLLSDRFSAERPKGSFSTLEIQRTEQGDSAMYLCASSARTSGRGYNEQFFGPGTRLTVL.